This T cell receptor (beta chain) was identified in a study of CD8 T cells in Susac syndrome. Study-level findings and limits: As the study acknowledged, the number of individuals who were part of its TCR sequencing and HLA analysis was relatively small.

In contrast to the negatively isolated CD8+ and CD4+ T cells, TEMRA cells were FACS-enriched. Details on this clonotype: Antigen: not known. The junction differs from germline at one of its ends, possibly a read error.

The CDR3 covers 15 residues. Random hexamers were used to reverse transcribe the RNA input (0.5 to 1 ug). The immunoSEQ assay covered 54 Vbeta and 13 Jbeta segments for CDR3. MiXCR was run by TCRdb on the immunoSEQ multiplex PCR reads, yielding one entry per CDR3 protein. The table lists about 430,000 distinct CDR3 sequences, 75% to 90% of them singletons, with approximately 0.12% in the top ten. Sequenced sample: CD8+ T cells from PBMCs. The TCR originated in a human donor with multiple sclerosis. The chain links TRBV12-3 or TRBV12-4 to TRBJ2-7; D might be TRBD1 or TRBD2, each matching 5 bases. CDR3: CASSIRGLKTYERYF. CDR3 in DNA: TGTGCCAGCAGTATACGGGGCCTAAAAACCTACGAGCGGTACTTC.